The clone carrying this TCR beta chain was recorded at least ten times. Its antigen is unknown. The record originates from a study of Graves' ophthalmopathy and Graves' hyperthyroidism. Study-level information: Calling hyperthyroidism stable required that no ophthalmopathy show up within 18 months of follow-up. Study observations and caveats: For predicting ophthalmopathy progression, the model had 70.59% sensitivity and nearly 75% specificity. Detected in blood as well were most expanded thyroid clonotypes with frequency above 0.001. In separating ophthalmopathy from stable hyperthyroidism, a 13-signature model achieved roughly 89% sensitivity and approximately 81% specificity.

For repertoire sequencing, the TCR beta CDR3 regions were amplified from RNA transcripts. First-round RT-PCR employed HTBI primers, with a second-round multiplex PCR after it. TCRdb re-called the multiplex PCR reads through MiXCR, storing one row per CDR3 protein. This sample yields about 550,000 distinct CDR3 sequences, of which 39% are seen a single time; roughly 4.5% belongs to the top ten. The V gene end was trimmed by 7 bases and the J gene end by 2 bases; junction bases not matched to a gene: 4. Germline loops: CDR1 ENHRY, CDR2 SYGVKD. CDR3 length: 15 residues. This chain connects TRBV10-3 to TRBJ2-5; TRBD2 agrees at 13 bases. The source of this sequence is an adult man with Graves' hyperthyroidism. Sequenced: peripheral blood or thyroid tissue (not recorded which). Here the CDR3 reads CAINQGLAGQETQYF. The CDR3 nucleotides read TGTGCCATCAATCAGGGACTAGCGGGACAAGAGACCCAGTACTTC.